A selection of T cell receptor beta chains follows, all from one sample in a study of a mutant IDH1 vaccine in newly diagnosed glioma. Their antigen targets remain unknown. Measured with immunoSEQ multiplex PCR; TCRdb has only the in-frame clones, and not every one. This sample has tens of thousands of clones, with under 85% found just once. Sequenced material: PBMCs, taken from a glioma patient whose treatment included an IDH1 peptide vaccine. The receptors originated from a woman in her forties or fifties with glioma. The CDR3 runs from the conserved cysteine through the conserved F or W. Each record gives: clone size, D gene, J gene, V gene, CDR3 DNA, CDR3 protein. A D gene is named only where the DNA matches it firmly. Clone size is not always given. Where it is, it says once, few, many or a class for expanded clones.

size: NA; D: NA; J: TRBJ1-4; V: TRBV7-4; DNA: TGTGCCAGCAGCCTGGGCGGGAGGAATGAAAAACTGTTTTTT; CDR3: CASSLGGRNEKLFF
size: NA; D: NA; J: TRBJ1-1; V: TRBV19; DNA: TGTGCCAGTAGTATCTCCGGGTTCCCTGAAGCTTTCTTT; CDR3: CASSISGFPEAFF
size: NA; D: TRBD2; J: TRBJ2-5; V: TRBV4-1; DNA: TGCGCCAGCAGCCAAGGAAGTAGCGGGGCCCAAGAGACCCAGTACTTC; CDR3: CASSQGSSGAQETQYF
size: NA; D: NA; J: TRBJ1-2; V: TRBV2; DNA: TGTGCCAGCAGTGAAGACAGGTTCTATGGCTACACCTTC; CDR3: CASSEDRFYGYTF
size: NA; D: NA; J: TRBJ1-5; V: TRBV4-1; DNA: TGCGCCAGCAGCCACTTCTCAGGGGATCAGCCCCAGCATTTT; CDR3: CASSHFSGDQPQHF
size: NA; D: TRBD1; J: TRBJ1-2; V: TRBV11-3; DNA: TGTGCCAGCAGCCCAGGGGGCATTAACCCATATGGCTACACCTTC; CDR3: CASSPGGINPYGYTF
size: NA; D: TRBD2; J: TRBJ2-7; V: TRBV5-1; DNA: TGCGCCAGCAGCTTGGGGTTAGCGGGGGGGCATTACGAGCAGTACTTC; CDR3: CASSLGLAGGHYEQYF
size: NA; D: TRBD1; J: TRBJ2-1; V: TRBV6-6; DNA: TGTGCCAGCAGTTACGGTGGGACAGCTTACAATGAGCAGTTCTTC; CDR3: CASSYGGTAYNEQFF
size: NA; D: TRBD2; J: TRBJ2-2; V: TRBV5-1; DNA: TGCGCCAGCAGCTTGGTCGCAGGGAGGGCCGGGGAGCTGTTTTTT; CDR3: CASSLVAGRAGELFF
size: NA; D: NA; J: TRBJ2-3; V: TRBV5-1; DNA: TGCGCCAGCAGCGCGTCTAGCACAGATACGCAGTATTTT; CDR3: CASSASSTDTQYF
size: NA; D: TRBD1; J: TRBJ1-1; V: TRBV9; DNA: TGTGCCAGCAGCCAGAATCGACAGGGAGGGGATGAAGCTTTCTTT; CDR3: CASSQNRQGGDEAFF
size: NA; D: TRBD1; J: TRBJ2-3; V: TRBV7-2; DNA: TGTGCCAGCAGCCGGACAGGGGGCCGTTCAAGCACAGATACGCAGTATTTT; CDR3: CASSRTGGRSSTDTQYF
size: NA; D: TRBD2; J: TRBJ2-7; V: TRBV7-9; DNA: TGTGCCAGCAGCTCCCCGCTGGGAGCGGGGGGCCCCTACGAGCAGTACTTC; CDR3: CASSSPLGAGGPYEQYF
size: NA; D: TRBD1; J: TRBJ2-3; V: TRBV7-2; DNA: TGTGCCAGCAGCCCGGGGGACAGGGGAGGGGAGACGCAGTATTTT; CDR3: CASSPGDRGGETQYF
size: NA; D: NA; J: TRBJ1-3; V: TRBV19; DNA: TGTGCCAGTAACCTAGGGGGAACTGGAAACACCATATATTTT; CDR3: CASNLGGTGNTIYF
size: NA; D: NA; J: TRBJ2-7; V: TRBV2; DNA: TGTGCCAGCAGTGAGGGGCAGGGAACCTACGAGCAGTACTTC; CDR3: CASSEGQGTYEQYF
size: NA; D: NA; J: TRBJ1-4; V: TRBV27; DNA: TGTGCCAGCAGTTCGACTGCCCTCCGGGAAAAACTGTTTTTT; CDR3: CASSSTALREKLFF
size: NA; D: TRBD1; J: TRBJ1-1; V: TRBV5-4; DNA: TGTGCCAGCAGCAAAACAGGGGGCACTGAAGCTTTCTTT; CDR3: CASSKTGGTEAFF
size: NA; D: NA; J: TRBJ1-4; V: TRBV6-5; DNA: TGTGCCAGCAGTTACTCCAGCCCCTATGAAAAACTGTTTTTT; CDR3: CASSYSSPYEKLFF
size: NA; D: NA; J: TRBJ2-5; V: TRBV4-3; DNA: TGCGCCAGCAGCCAGCAGGAGGGCCAAGAGACCCAGTACTTC; CDR3: CASSQQEGQETQYF
size: NA; D: NA; J: TRBJ1-2; V: TRBV7-8; DNA: TGTGCCAGCAGCCCAAGGGCCAAGGGCAGTCCTAACTATGGCTACACCTTC; CDR3: CASSPRAKGSPNYGYTF
size: NA; D: TRBD1; J: TRBJ1-5; V: TRBV10-3; DNA: TGTGCCACAACCGGACAGGGCGGCAATCAGCCCCAGCATTTT; CDR3: CATTGQGGNQPQHF
size: once; D: TRBD2; J: TRBJ2-7; V: TRBV9; DNA: TGTGCCAGCAGCGTGGGGAGGGCTGGGGAGCAGTACTTC; CDR3: CASSVGRAGEQYF
size: few; D: NA; J: TRBJ1-4; V: TRBV30; DNA: TGTGCCTGGAGCCTGGTCAGTAGGGAAAAACTGTTTTTT; CDR3: CAWSLVSREKLFF